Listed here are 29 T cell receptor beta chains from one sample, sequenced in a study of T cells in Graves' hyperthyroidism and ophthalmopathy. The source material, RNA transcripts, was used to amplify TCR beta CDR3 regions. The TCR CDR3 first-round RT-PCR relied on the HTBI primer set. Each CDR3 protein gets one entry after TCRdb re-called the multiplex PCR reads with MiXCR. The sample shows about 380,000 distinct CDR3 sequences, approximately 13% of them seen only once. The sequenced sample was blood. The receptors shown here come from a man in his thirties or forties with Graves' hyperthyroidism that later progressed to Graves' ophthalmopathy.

CDR3 bases: TGTGCCAGCAGTGAACAGGGTACCGGGGAGCTGTTTTTT. This codes for CASSEQGTGELFF. The chain joins TRBV6-1 to TRBJ2-2; D perhaps matches TRBD1 (5 bases). The germline V and J ends were trimmed by 2 bases and 5 bases, with 6 bases remaining between them. In germline, CDR1 is MNHNS, CDR2 SASEGT. This CDR3 has 13 amino acids.

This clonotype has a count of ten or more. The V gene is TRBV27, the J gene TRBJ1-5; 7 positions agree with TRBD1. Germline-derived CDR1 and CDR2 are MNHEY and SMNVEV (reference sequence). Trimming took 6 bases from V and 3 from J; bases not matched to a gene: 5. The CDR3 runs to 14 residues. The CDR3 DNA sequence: TGTGCCAGCAGATCAGGGGGTTACAATCAGCCCCAGCATTTT. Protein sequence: CASRSGGYNQPQHF.

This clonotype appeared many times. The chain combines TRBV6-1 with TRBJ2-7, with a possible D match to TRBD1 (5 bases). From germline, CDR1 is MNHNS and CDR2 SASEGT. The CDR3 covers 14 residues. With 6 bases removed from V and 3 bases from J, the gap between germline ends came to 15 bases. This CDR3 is CASRVQDLIYEQYF. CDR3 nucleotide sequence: TGTGCCAGCAGGGTACAGGACCTAATCTACGAGCAGTACTTC.

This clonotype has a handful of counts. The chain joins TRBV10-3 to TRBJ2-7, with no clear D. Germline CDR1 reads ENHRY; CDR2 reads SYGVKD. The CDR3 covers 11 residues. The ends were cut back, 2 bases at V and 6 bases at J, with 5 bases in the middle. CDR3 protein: CAISERSEQYF. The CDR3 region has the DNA TGTGCCATCAGTGAGAGGTCCGAGCAGTACTTC.

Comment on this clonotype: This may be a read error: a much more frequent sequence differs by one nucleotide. CDR3 in DNA: TGTGCCAGCAGTGAATCCGTGACTGACGGGAATCAGCCCCAGCATTTT. It yields the protein CASSESVTDGNQPQHF. The chain couples TRBV6-1 to TRBJ1-5; the D is unclear. The CDR3 totals 16 residues. The germline V and J ends were trimmed by 2 bases and 4 bases, with 15 bases remaining between them. Per the germline V gene, CDR1 is MNHNS and CDR2 is SASEGT.

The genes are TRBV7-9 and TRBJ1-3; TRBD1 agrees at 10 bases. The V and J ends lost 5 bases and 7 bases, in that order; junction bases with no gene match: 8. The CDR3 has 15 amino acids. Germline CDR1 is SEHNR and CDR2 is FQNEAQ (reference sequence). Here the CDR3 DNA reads TGTGCCAGCAGCCTAGGAGGGACAGGGGAGAACACCATATATTTT. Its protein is CASSLGGTGENTIYF.

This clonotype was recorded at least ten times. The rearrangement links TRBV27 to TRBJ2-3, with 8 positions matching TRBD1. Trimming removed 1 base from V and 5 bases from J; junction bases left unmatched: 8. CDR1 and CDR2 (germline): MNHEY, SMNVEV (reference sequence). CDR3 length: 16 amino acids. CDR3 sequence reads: CASSLLMQGAGDTQYF. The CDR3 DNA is TGTGCCAGCAGTTTATTGATGCAGGGGGCTGGAGATACGCAGTATTTT.

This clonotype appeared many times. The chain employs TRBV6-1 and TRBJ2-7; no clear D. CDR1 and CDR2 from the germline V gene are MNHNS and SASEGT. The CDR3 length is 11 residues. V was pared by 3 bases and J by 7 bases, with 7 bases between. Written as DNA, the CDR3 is TGTGCCAGCAGTGAGGTCCGGGAGCAGTACTTC. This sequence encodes CASSEVREQYF.

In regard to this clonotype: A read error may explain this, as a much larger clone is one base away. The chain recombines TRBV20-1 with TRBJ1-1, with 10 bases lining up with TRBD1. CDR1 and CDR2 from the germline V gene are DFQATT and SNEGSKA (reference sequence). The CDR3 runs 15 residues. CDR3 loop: CRAGTGDTWDTEASF. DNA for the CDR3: TGCAGGGCCGGGACAGGGGATACCTGGGACACTGAAGCTTCCTTT.

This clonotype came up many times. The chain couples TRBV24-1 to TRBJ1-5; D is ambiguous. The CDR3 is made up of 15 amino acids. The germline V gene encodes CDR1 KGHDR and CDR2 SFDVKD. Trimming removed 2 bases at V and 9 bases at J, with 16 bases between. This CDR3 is CATSDSKDRAAPQHF. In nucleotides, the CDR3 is TGTGCCACCAGTGATTCCAAGGACCGGGCAGCGCCCCAGCATTTT.

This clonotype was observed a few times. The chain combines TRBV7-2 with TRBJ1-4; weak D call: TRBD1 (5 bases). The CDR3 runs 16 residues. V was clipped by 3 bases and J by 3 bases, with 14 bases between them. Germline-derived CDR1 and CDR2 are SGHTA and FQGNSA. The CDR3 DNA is TGTGCCAGCAGCTTCCAATCGACAGCCCCTAATGAAAAACTGTTTTTT. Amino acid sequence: CASSFQSTAPNEKLFF.

The CDR3 loop reads CASSQDLWTHEQYF. CDR3 DNA: TGTGCCAGCAGCCAAGATCTGTGGACCCACGAGCAGTACTTC. V and J are TRBV4-2 and TRBJ2-7; D gene unclear. There are 14 residues in the CDR3. Deletions cut 0 bases from V and 5 bases from J, with 11 bases between. Germline V gives CDR1 LGHNA, CDR2 YNFKEQ.

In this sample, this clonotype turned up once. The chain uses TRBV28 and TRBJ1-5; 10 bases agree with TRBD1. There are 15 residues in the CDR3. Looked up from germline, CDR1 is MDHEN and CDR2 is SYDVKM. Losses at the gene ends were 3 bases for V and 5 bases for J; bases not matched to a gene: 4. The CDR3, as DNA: TGTGCCAGCAGTTTCATGGGACAGGGGTATCAGCCCCAGCATTTT. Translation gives CASSFMGQGYQPQHF.

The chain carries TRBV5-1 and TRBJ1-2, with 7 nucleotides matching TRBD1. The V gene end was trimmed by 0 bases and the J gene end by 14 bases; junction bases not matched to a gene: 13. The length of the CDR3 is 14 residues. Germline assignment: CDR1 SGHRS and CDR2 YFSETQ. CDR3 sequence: CASSLERTRDRRTF. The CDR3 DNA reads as TGCGCCAGCAGCTTGGAGCGTACACGGGACAGAAGGACCTTC.

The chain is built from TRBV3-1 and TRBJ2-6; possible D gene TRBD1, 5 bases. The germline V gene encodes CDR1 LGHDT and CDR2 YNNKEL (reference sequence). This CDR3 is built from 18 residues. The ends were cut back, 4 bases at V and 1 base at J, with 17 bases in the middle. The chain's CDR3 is CASSLDSLGASGANVLTF. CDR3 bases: TGTGCCAGCAGCCTAGACAGCCTTGGGGCATCTGGGGCCAACGTCCTGACTTTC.

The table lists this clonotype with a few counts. CDR3 DNA: TGTGCCAGCTCACCACCCCTAGCGGGGGTTTCAGAGACCCAGTACTTC. It specifies CASSPPLAGVSETQYF. This rearrangement joins TRBV18 to TRBJ2-5; 10 bases agree with TRBD2. The V segment lost 0 bases and the J segment 4 bases; nucleotides outside the gene matches: 5. Germline-derived CDR1 and CDR2 are KGHSH and LQKENI. This CDR3 is 16 amino acids long.

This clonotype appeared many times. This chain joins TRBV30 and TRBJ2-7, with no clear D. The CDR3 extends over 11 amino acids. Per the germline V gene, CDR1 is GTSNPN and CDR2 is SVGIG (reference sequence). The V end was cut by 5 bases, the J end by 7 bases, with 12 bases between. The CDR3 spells CAWDQRREQYF. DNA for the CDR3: TGTGCCTGGGATCAGCGTCGGGAGCAGTACTTC.

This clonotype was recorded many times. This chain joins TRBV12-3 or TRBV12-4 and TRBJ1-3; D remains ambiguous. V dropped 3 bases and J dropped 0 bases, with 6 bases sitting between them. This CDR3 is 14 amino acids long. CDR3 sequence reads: CASSFTSSGNTIYF. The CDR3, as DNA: TGTGCCAGCAGTTTTACAAGCTCTGGAAACACCATATATTTT.

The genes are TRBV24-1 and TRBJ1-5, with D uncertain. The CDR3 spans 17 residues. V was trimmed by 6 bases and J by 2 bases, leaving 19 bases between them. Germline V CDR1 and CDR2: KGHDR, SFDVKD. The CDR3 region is CATSHGQGLVGNQPQHF. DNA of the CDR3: TGTGCCACCAGTCACGGGCAAGGGTTGGTGGGCAATCAGCCCCAGCATTTT.

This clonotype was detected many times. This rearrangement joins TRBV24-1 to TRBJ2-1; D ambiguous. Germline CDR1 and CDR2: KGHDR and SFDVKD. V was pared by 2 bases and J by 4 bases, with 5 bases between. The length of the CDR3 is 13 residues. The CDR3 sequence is CATSDSTYNEQFF. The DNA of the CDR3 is TGTGCCACCAGTGATTCTACTTACAATGAGCAGTTCTTC.

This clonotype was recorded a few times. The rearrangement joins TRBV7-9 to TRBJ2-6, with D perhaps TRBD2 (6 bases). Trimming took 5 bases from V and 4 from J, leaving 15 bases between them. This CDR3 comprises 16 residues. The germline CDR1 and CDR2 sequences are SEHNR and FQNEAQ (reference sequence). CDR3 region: CASSPGRGKGANVLTF. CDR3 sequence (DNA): TGTGCCAGCAGCCCCGGTCGGGGGAAAGGGGCCAACGTCCTGACTTTC.

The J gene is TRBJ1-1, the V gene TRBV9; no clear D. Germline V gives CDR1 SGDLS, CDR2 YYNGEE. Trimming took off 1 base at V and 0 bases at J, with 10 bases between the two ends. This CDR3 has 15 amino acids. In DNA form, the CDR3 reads TGTGCCAGCAGCGTAAGTAACACCATGAACACTGAAGCTTTCTTT. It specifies CASSVSNTMNTEAFF.

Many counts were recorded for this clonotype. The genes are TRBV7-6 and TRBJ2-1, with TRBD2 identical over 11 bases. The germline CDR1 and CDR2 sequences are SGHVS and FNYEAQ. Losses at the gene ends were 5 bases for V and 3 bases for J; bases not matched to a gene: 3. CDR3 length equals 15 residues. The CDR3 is CASSPSGGIYNEQFF. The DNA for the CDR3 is TGTGCCAGCAGCCCTAGCGGGGGGATCTACAATGAGCAGTTCTTC. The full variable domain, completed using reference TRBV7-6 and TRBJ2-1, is GAGVSQSPRYKVTKRGQDVALRCDPISGHVSLYWYRQALGQGPEFLTYFNYEAQQDKSGLPNDRFSAERPEGSISTLTIQRTEQRDSAMYRCASSPSGGIYNEQFFGPGTRLTVL.

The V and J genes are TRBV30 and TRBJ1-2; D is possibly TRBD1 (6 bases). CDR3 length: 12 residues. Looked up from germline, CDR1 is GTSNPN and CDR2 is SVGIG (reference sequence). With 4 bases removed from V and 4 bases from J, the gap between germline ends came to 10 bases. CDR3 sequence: CAWTGDIYGYTF. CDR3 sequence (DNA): TGTGCCTGGACCGGGGACATCTATGGCTACACCTTC.

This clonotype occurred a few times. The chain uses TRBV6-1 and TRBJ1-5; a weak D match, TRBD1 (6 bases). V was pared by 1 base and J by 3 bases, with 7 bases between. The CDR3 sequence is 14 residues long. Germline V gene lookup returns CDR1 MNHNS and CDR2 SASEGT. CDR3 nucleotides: TGTGCCAGCAGTGAAGGGGGGCCCAATCAGCCCCAGCATTTT. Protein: CASSEGGPNQPQHF.

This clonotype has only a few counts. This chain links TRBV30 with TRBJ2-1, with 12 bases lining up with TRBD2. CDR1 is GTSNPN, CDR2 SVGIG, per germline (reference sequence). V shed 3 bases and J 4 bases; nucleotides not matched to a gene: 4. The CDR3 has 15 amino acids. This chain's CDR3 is CAWRGLAGPYNEQFF. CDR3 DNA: TGTGCCTGGAGAGGACTAGCGGGACCATACAATGAGCAGTTCTTC.

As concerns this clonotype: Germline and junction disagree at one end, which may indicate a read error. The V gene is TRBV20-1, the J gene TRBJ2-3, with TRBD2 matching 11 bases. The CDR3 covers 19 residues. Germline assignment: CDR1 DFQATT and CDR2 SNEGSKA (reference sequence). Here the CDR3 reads CGARDLASGGFPSTDTQYF. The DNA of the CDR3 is TGCGGTGCTAGAGATCTCGCTAGCGGGGGGTTTCCTAGCACAGATACGCAGTATTTT.

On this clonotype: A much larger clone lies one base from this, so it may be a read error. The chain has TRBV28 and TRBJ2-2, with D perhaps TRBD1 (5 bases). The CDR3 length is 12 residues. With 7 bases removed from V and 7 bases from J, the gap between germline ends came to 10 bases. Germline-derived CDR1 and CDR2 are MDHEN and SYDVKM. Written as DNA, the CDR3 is TGTGCCAGCAACCCAGGGTACGGGGAGCTGTTTTTT. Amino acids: CASNPGYGELFF.

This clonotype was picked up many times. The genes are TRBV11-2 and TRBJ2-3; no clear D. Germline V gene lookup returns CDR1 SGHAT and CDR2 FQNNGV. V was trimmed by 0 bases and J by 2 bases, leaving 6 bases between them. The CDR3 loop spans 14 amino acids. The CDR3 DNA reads TGTGCCAGCAGCTTAGAATTCACCACAGATACGCAGTATTTT. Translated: CASSLEFTTDTQYF.